One sample yielded the 8 T cell receptor beta chains listed below, sequenced in a study of neurological immune-mediated disorders. TCRdb re-called the 5' RACE reads through MiXCR, storing one row per CDR3 protein. The sample includes fewer than 90,000 distinct CDR3 sequences, under 13% of them seen just once. The specimen was PBMCs. These receptors came from a man aged 40-55 years in good health.

This clonotype was seen repeatedly, ten times or more. The chain couples TRBV6-6 to TRBJ1-1; D uncertain. The CDR3 consists of 11 residues. CDR1 MNHNY and CDR2 SVGAGI come from the germline V gene (reference sequence). V lost 5 bases and J 8 bases, leaving 9 bases between the germline ends. This CDR3 is CASSPTPEAFF. CDR3 in DNA: TGTGCCAGCAGTCCGACACCCGAAGCTTTCTTT.

This clonotype was picked up many times. This chain connects TRBV20-1 to TRBJ2-4; the match to TRBD1 covers 9 bases. CDR1 is DFQATT and CDR2 is SNEGSKA in the germline V gene (reference sequence). V trimming: 6 bases; J trimming: 1 base; junction bases outside the gene matches: 4. This CDR3 has 14 amino acids. The chain's CDR3 is CSARTGEAKNIQYF. The DNA of the CDR3 is TGCAGTGCCAGGACAGGGGAGGCCAAAAACATTCAGTACTTC.

This clonotype came up a few times. The rearrangement joins TRBV12-3 or TRBV12-4 to TRBJ2-7; D may be TRBD2 (6 bases). The CDR3 has 16 residues. Trimming pared 5 bases from V and 0 bases from J, leaving 17 bases between. The CDR3 nucleotides are TGTGCCAGCAGTCCGCCAAAGCGGGCGGCCTCCTACGAGCAGTACTTC. Translated, it gives CASSPPKRAASYEQYF.

This clonotype was counted at least ten times. The rearrangement uses TRBV30 and TRBJ1-1; D is ambiguous. There are 10 residues in the CDR3. CDR1 is GTSNPN and CDR2 is SVGIG in the germline V gene (reference sequence). The V and J ends lost 8 bases and 3 bases respectively, with 7 bases between them. In nucleotides, the CDR3 is TGTGCCGGCGAGGACACTGAAGCTTTCTTT. Translated, it gives CAGEDTEAFF.

In the case of this clonotype: Being one base from a much bigger clone, this may be a read error. V and J are TRBV3-1 and TRBJ2-1; no definite D call. Trimming shortened V by 4 bases and J by 5 bases, and 12 bases separated the two germline ends. Germline CDR1 LGHDT, CDR2 YNNKEL (reference sequence). This CDR3 spans 14 amino acids. Written as DNA, the CDR3 is TGTGCCAGCAGCCCCTCTAACTCGAACAATGAGCAGTTCTTC. This encodes CASSPSNSNNEQFF.

This clonotype has a count of ten or more. The chain has TRBV6-5 and TRBJ1-1; unclear D gene. Germline CDR1 and CDR2: MNHEY and SVGAGI. The CDR3 contains 13 residues. V dropped 8 bases and J dropped 6 bases, with 16 bases sitting between them. CDR3 nucleotide sequence: TGTGCCAGCCGGACGACTATCTCCGCTGAAGCTTTCTTT. Protein: CASRTTISAEAFF.

At least ten counts were recorded for this clonotype. J is TRBJ2-1 and V is TRBV27, with unresolved D. Per the germline V gene, CDR1 is MNHEY and CDR2 is SMNVEV (reference sequence). Trimming pared 4 bases from V and 14 bases from J, leaving 12 bases between. CDR3 length equals 11 residues. As DNA, the CDR3 is TGTGCCAGCAGTTCCCGGGCCGGAAAGTTCTTC. As protein: CASSSRAGKFF.

This clonotype appeared many times. The V gene is TRBV6-6, the J gene TRBJ2-4; D unresolved. Germline loops: CDR1 MNHNY, CDR2 SVGAGI (reference sequence). The CDR3 totals 15 residues. The V and J ends lost 2 bases and 0 bases respectively, with 8 bases between them. CDR3 in DNA: TGTGCCAGCAGTTACACCGACGGAGCCAAAAACATTCAGTACTTC. Translation: CASSYTDGAKNIQYF.